This T cell receptor (beta chain) comes out of a study of blood T cell repertoires in COVID-19. Study context: The analysed material was cDNA or gDNA that came from T cells, B-cell-depleted T cells, or PBMCs.

Measured with immunoSEQ multiplex PCR; TCRdb has only the in-frame clones, and not every one. There are roughly 30,000 clones in the sample; roughly 83% occur only once, and roughly 9.8% lies in the top ten. This clone was picked up a small number of times. V lost 0 bases to trimming and J lost 8 bases; unmatched junction nucleotides: 8. Germline V gene sequence: CDR1 MGHRA, CDR2 YSYEKL. This CDR3 has 16 amino acids. The J gene is TRBJ1-2, the V gene TRBV4-1; 11 bases are a match to TRBD1. The TCR originated in a man older than 75 with active COVID-19. The sequenced sample consisted of peripheral blood. DNA for the CDR3: TGCGCCAGCAGCCAAGAATCGGTCGGGACAGGGGGAGGCTACACCTTC. Translating gives CASSQESVGTGGGYTF.